This TCR beta chain was documented in a study of technical replicates of blood from a few donors. The protocol was immunoSEQ multiplex PCR, while the TCRdb copy is restricted to in-frame clones and leaves out a portion. The sample contains 65,000 to 90,000 clones, roughly 85% of which appear only once. CDR3 length: 15 amino acids. V lost 2 bases to trimming and J lost 5 bases, with 15 bases between them. Germline lookup yields CDR1 SGHDT and CDR2 YYEEEE. The sequenced sample consisted of PBMCs. This chain links TRBV5-6 with TRBJ2-3; D is ambiguous. The receptor was derived from a human donor in good health. Some clones in this sample may be carry-over from other donors' samples. The CDR3 here is CASSLYSYGEDTQYF. CDR3 coding DNA: TGTGCCAGCAGCTTATATAGTTATGGAGAAGATACGCAGTATTTT. Filled out from reference TRBV5-6 and TRBJ2-3, the complete variable domain reads DAGVTQSPTHLIKTRGQQVTLRCSPKSGHDTVSWYQQALGQGPQFIFQYYEEEERQRGNFPDRFSGHQFPNYSSELNVNALLLGDSALYLCASSLYSYGEDTQYFGPGTRLTVL.